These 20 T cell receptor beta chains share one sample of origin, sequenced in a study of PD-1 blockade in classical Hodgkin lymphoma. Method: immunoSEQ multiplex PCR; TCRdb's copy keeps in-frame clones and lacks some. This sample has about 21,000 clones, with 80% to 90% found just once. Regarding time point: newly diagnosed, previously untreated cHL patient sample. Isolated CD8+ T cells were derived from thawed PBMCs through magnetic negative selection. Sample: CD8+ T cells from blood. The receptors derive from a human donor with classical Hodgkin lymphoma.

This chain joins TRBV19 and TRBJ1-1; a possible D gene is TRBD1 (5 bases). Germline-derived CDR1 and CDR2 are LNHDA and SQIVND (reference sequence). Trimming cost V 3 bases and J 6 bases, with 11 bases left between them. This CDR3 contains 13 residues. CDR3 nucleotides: TGTGCCAGTAGTATCGGGGGGGTTTCTGAAGCTTTCTTT. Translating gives CASSIGGVSEAFF.

CDR3 amino acids: CASSPPGGGRGTDTQYF. Here the CDR3 DNA reads TGTGCCAGCTCACCACCAGGTGGGGGCAGGGGAACAGATACGCAGTATTTT. This chain connects TRBV18 to TRBJ2-3; D is possibly TRBD1 (6 bases). Germline CDR1 KGHSH, CDR2 LQKENI. V lost 0 bases and J 3 bases, leaving 16 bases between the germline ends. CDR3 length: 17 amino acids.

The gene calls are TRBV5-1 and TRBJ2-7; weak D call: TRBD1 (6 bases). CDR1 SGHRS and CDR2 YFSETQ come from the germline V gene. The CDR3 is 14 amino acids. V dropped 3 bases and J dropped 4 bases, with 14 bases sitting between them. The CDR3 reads CASSSQGYPYEQYF. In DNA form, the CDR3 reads TGCGCCAGCAGCTCACAGGGCTACCCTTACGAGCAGTACTTC. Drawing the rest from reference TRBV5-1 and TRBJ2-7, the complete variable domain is KAGVTQTPRYLIKTRGQQVTLSCSPISGHRSVSWYQQTPGQGLQFLFEYFSETQRNKGNFPGRFSGRQFSNSRSEMNVSTLELGDSALYLCASSSQGYPYEQYFGPGTRLTVT.

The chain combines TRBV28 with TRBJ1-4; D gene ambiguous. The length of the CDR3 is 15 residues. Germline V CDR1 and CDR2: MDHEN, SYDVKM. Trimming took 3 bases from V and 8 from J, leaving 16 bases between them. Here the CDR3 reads CASSLAGSGSEKLFF. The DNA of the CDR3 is TGTGCCAGCAGTTTGGCGGGGTCGGGATCCGAAAAACTGTTTTTT.

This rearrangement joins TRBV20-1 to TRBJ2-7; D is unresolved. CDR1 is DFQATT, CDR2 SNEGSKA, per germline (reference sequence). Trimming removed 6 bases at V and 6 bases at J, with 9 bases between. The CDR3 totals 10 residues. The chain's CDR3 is CSAKDGEQYF. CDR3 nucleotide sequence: TGCAGTGCCAAGGACGGCGAGCAGTACTTC.

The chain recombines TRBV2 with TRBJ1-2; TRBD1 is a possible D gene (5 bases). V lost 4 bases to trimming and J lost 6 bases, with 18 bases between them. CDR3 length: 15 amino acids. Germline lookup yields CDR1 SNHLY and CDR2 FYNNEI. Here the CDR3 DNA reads TGTGCCAGCAGTGCCGCAGGGCCACGAACCGATGGCTACACCTTC. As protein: CASSAAGPRTDGYTF. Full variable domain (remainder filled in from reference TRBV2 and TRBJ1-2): EPEVTQTPSHQVTQMGQEVILRCVPISNHLYFYWYRQILGQKVEFLVSFYNNEISEKSEIFDDQFSVERPDGSNFTLKIRSTKLEDSAMYFCASSAAGPRTDGYTFGSGTRLTVV.

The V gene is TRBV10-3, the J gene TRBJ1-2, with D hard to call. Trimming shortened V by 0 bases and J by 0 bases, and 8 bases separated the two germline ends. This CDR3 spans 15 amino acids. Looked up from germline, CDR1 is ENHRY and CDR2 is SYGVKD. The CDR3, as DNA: TGTGCCATCAGTGAGTCAGGGAGCTCTAACTATGGCTACACCTTC. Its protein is CAISESGSSNYGYTF.

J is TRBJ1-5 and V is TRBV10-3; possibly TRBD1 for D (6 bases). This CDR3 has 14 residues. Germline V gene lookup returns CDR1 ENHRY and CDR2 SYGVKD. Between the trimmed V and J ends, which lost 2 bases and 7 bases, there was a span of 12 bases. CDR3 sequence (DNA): TGTGCCATCAGTGAGACAGGGAAGGACCAGCCCCAGCATTTT. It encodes CAISETGKDQPQHF.

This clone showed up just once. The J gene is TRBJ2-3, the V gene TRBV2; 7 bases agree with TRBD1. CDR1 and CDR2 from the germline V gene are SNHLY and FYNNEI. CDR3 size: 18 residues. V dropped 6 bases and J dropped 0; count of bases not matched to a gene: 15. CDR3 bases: TGTGCCAGCAGCGGACAGGAGCCAAGAATTACTAGCACAGATACGCAGTATTTT. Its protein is CASSGQEPRITSTDTQYF.

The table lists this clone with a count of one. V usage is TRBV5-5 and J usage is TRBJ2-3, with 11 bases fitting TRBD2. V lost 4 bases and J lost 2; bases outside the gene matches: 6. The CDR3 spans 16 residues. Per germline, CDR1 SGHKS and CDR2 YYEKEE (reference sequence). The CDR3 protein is CASSPRLAGPTDTQYF. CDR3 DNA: TGTGCCAGCAGCCCTCGACTAGCGGGGCCCACAGATACGCAGTATTTT.

The DNA for the CDR3 is TGTGCCGTCGGGGACAGAACCTACAATGAGCAGTTCTTC. Translating gives CAVGDRTYNEQFF. The rearrangement uses TRBV19 and TRBJ2-1, with TRBD1 matching over 7 bases. V dropped 11 bases and J dropped 2; count of bases not matched to a gene: 6. This CDR3 spans 13 amino acids. Per the germline V gene, CDR1 is LNHDA and CDR2 is SQIVND (reference sequence).

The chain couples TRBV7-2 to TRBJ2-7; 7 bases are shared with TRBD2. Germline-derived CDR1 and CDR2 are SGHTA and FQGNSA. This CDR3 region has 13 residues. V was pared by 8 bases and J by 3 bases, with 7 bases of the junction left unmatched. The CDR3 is CASGWGEGYEQYF. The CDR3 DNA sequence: TGTGCCAGCGGATGGGGGGAGGGCTACGAGCAGTACTTC.

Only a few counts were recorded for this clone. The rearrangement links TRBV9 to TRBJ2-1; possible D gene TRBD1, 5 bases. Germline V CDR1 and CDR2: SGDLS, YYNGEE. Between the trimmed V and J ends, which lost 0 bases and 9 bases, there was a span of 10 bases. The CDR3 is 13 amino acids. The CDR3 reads CASSVAQGSEQFF. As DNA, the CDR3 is TGTGCCAGCAGCGTAGCCCAGGGATCTGAGCAGTTCTTC.

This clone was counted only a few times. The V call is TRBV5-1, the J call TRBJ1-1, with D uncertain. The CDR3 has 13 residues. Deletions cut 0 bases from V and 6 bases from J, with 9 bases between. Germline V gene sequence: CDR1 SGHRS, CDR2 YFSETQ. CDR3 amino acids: CASSLGSLSEAFF. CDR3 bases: TGCGCCAGCAGCTTGGGGTCTCTCTCTGAAGCTTTCTTT. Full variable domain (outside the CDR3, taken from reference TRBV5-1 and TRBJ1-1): KAGVTQTPRYLIKTRGQQVTLSCSPISGHRSVSWYQQTPGQGLQFLFEYFSETQRNKGNFPGRFSGRQFSNSRSEMNVSTLELGDSALYLCASSLGSLSEAFFGQGTRLTVV.

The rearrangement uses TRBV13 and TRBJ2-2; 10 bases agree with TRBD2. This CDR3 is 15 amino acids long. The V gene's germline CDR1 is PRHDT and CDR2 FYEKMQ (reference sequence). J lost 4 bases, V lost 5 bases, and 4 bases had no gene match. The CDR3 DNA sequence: TGTGCCAGCAGCCTAGCGGGAGAGTTCACCGGGGAGCTGTTTTTT. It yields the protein CASSLAGEFTGELFF.

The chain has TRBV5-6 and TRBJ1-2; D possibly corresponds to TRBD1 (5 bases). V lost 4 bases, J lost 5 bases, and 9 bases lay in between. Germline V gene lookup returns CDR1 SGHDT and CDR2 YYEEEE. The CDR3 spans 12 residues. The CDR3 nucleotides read TGTGCCAGCAGCCCGGGGGGTTATGGCTACACCTTC. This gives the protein CASSPGGYGYTF.

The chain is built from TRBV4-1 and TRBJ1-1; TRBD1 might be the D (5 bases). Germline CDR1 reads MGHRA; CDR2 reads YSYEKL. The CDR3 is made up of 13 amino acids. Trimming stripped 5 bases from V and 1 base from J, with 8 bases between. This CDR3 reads CASSITGNTEAFF. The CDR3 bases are TGCGCCAGCAGCATCACAGGGAACACTGAAGCTTTCTTT.

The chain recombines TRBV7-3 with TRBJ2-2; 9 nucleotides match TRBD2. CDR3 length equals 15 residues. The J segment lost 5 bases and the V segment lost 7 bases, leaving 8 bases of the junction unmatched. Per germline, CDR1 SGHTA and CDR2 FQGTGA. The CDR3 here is CASTPGGGDTGELFF. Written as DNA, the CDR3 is TGTGCCAGCACCCCAGGCGGGGGGGATACCGGGGAGCTGTTTTTT. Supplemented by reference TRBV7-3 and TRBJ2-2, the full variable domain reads GAGVSQTPSNKVTEKGKYVELRCDPISGHTALYWYRQSLGQGPEFLIYFQGTGAADDSGLPNDRFFAVRPEGSVSTLKIQRTERGDSAVYLCASTPGGGDTGELFFGEGSRLTVL.

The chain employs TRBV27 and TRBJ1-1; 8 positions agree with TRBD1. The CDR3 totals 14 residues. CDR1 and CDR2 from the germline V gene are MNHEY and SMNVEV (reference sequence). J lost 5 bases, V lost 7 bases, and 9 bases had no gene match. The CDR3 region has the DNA TGTGCCAGCACACCCAGGGGGCAAAGGACTGAAGCTTTCTTT. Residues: CASTPRGQRTEAFF.

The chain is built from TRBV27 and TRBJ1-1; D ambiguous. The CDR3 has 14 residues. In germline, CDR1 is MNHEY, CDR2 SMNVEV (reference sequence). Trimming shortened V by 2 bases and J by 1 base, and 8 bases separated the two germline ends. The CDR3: CASSLRERNTEAFF. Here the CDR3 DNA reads TGTGCCAGCAGTTTAAGAGAGAGGAACACTGAAGCTTTCTTT.